Shown below are 12 T cell receptor beta chains from a single sample sequenced in a study of blood T cell repertoires in COVID-19. Sequenced by immunoSEQ multiplex PCR; TCRdb stores in-frame clones only, minus some. This table has some 140,000 clones, roughly nine tenths appearing once. Sequencing was performed on peripheral blood. The receptors originated from a man aged 50 or older with acute or convalescent COVID-19.

This clone came up once. The CDR3 DNA is TGTGCCAGCAGCGAAGGGACTAGCCGGGGACACACAGATACGCAGTATTTT. It codes for CASSEGTSRGHTDTQYF. The chain combines TRBV7-2 with TRBJ2-3; 9 bases are a match to TRBD2. The J segment lost 2 bases and the V segment lost 5 bases, leaving 11 bases of the junction unmatched. This CDR3 contains 17 residues. The germline CDR1 and CDR2 sequences are SGHTA and FQGNSA.

The chain is built from TRBV30 and TRBJ1-1; D not resolved. Germline V gene sequence: CDR1 GTSNPN, CDR2 SVGIG (reference sequence). CDR3 size: 13 residues. The V end was cut by 2 bases, the J end by 1 base, with 8 bases between. The CDR3 loop reads CAWSPPGNTEAFF. In nucleotides, the CDR3 is TGTGCCTGGAGTCCCCCCGGGAACACTGAAGCTTTCTTT. Drawing the rest from reference TRBV30 and TRBJ1-1, the complete variable domain is SQTIHQWPATLVQPVGSPLSLECTVEGTSNPNLYWYRQAAGRGLQLLFYSVGIGQISSEVPQNLSASRPQDRQFILSSKKLLLSDSGFYLCAWSPPGNTEAFFGQGTRLTVV.

As DNA, the CDR3 is TGTGCCAGCAGCCTTAGCTCCTACGAGCAGTACTTC. Its translation is CASSLSSYEQYF. This rearrangement joins TRBV3-1 (or the pseudogene TRBV3-2) to TRBJ2-7; no clear D. The V gene lost 4 bases and the J gene lost 0 bases, with 4 bases spanning the gap. The CDR3 has 12 residues. Germline CDR1 reads LGHDT; CDR2 reads YNNKEL (reference sequence).

This chain connects TRBV15 to TRBJ2-6; the D is unclear. Germline V lookup: CDR1 LNHNV, CDR2 YYDKDF (reference sequence). V was shortened by 5 bases and J by 6 bases, with 26 bases between the two germline ends. The CDR3 runs 19 residues. In nucleotides, the CDR3 is TGTGCCACCAGCGATCTTACGGGTCTAGGTAGGAAGGAGGCCAACGTCCTGACTTTC. This gives the protein CATSDLTGLGRKEANVLTF.

As regards this clone: Within the sample, other DNA sequences also encode this same CDR3. J is TRBJ1-5 and V is TRBV28, with 8 bases identical to TRBD1. V lost 6 bases to trimming and J lost 2 bases; unmatched junction nucleotides: 3. The V gene's germline CDR1 is MDHEN and CDR2 SYDVKM. The CDR3 has 14 residues. CDR3 sequence (DNA): TGTGCCAGCAGCTCGGGACAGGGCAATCAGCCCCAGCATTTT. Translation gives CASSSGQGNQPQHF.

The rearrangement links TRBV24-1 to TRBJ1-5, with a possible D match to TRBD1 (5 bases). The CDR3 loop spans 14 amino acids. V was trimmed by 6 bases and J by 6 bases, leaving 14 bases between them. Per germline, CDR1 KGHDR and CDR2 SFDVKD. The CDR3 is CATSLQGGSQPQHF. Here the CDR3 DNA reads TGTGCCACCAGTCTGCAGGGAGGGAGTCAGCCCCAGCATTTT.

The gene calls are TRBV25-1 and TRBJ1-1, with 7 positions matching TRBD1. The CDR3 length is 13 residues. The trim removed 1 base at V and 4 bases at J, leaving 0 bases unmatched. Germline lookup yields CDR1 MGHDK and CDR2 SYGVNS. The CDR3 DNA reads as TGTGCCAGCAGTGAATGGGACAGCACTGAAGCTTTCTTT. Protein product: CASSEWDSTEAFF.

For the CDR3, the DNA is TGTGCCAGCAGCCCAGTAGCCATCCTCCACGAGCAGTACTTC. Translated, it gives CASSPVAILHEQYF. V is TRBV5-6 and J is TRBJ2-7; D uncertain. V gave up 4 bases and J gave up 5 bases, with 16 bases separating them. Per the germline V gene, CDR1 is SGHDT and CDR2 is YYEEEE. This CDR3 region has 14 residues.

The V gene is TRBV11-2, the J gene TRBJ2-1, with unresolved D. V shed 3 bases and J shed 2 bases, with 5 bases lying between them. Germline assignment: CDR1 SGHAT and CDR2 FQNNGV. This CDR3 has 13 amino acids. The CDR3 spells CASSLATYNEQFF. CDR3 in DNA: TGTGCCAGCAGCTTGGCAACCTACAATGAGCAGTTCTTC.

The V and J genes are TRBV29-1 and TRBJ2-3; weak D call: TRBD2 (7 bases). The V gene lost 3 bases and the J gene lost 1 base, with 11 bases spanning the gap. Germline loops: CDR1 SQVTM, CDR2 ANQGSEA. This CDR3 spans 14 amino acids. CDR3 DNA sequence: TGCAGCGTTGAGGGGGGGCGAGGCACAGATACGCAGTATTTT. Translation gives CSVEGGRGTDTQYF.

The chain combines TRBV7-9 with TRBJ2-7; TRBD1 matches 10 bases. The ends lost 5 bases at V and 5 bases at J; junction bases unmatched: 6. CDR1 is SEHNR and CDR2 is FQNEAQ in the germline V gene (reference sequence). This CDR3 is built from 14 residues. CDR3 in DNA: TGTGCCAGCAGCAGGACAGGGGGTGGCGACGAGCAGTACTTC. It codes for CASSRTGGGDEQYF.

This clone was picked up a small number of times. This chain joins TRBV5-1 and TRBJ2-7; D perhaps matches TRBD1 (5 bases). Germline values: CDR1 SGHRS, CDR2 YFSETQ. This CDR3 spans 14 amino acids. Trimming cost V 0 bases and J 3 bases, with 10 bases left between them. The CDR3 here is CASSLGGKFYEQYF. Here the CDR3 DNA reads TGCGCCAGCAGCTTGGGGGGCAAATTCTACGAGCAGTACTTC.